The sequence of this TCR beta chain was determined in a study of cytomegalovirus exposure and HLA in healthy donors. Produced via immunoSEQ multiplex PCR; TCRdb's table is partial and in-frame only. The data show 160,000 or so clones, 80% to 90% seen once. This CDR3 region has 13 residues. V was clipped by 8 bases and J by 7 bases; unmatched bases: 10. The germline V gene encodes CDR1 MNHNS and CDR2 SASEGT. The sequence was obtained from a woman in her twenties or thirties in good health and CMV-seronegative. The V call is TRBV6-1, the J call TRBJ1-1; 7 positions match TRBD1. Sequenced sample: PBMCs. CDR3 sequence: CASASWTGFEAFF. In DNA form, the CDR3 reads TGTGCCAGCGCGAGTTGGACAGGATTTGAAGCTTTCTTT.